This T cell receptor (beta chain) was identified in a study of liver allograft versus peripheral blood T cells. Study-wide background: Comparisons were made between T cell receptor repertoires found in transplanted livers and those circulating in recipients' peripheral blood.

One entry per CDR3 protein, called by TCRdb with MiXCR from the reads. The profile shows about 9,000 distinct CDR3 sequences, 14% to 15% of them singletons. Study-wide results and caveats: Intragraft T cell receptor repertoires of liver allografts were reported to differ from peripheral blood repertoires.

This clonotype was detected a few times. Antigen: not known. This TCR was recovered from a human patient who had a liver transplant. Certain T cells may be donor cells from the graft.

CDR3: CSAPDKNYGYTF. The CDR3 DNA reads TGCAGTGCTCCCGACAAGAACTATGGCTACACCTTC. The rearrangement links TRBV20-1 to TRBJ1-2; D gene unclear. V gave up 5 bases and J gave up 2 bases, with 9 bases separating them. Germline V gene data show CDR1 as DFQATT and CDR2 as SNEGSKA (reference sequence). The CDR3 totals 12 residues.